What follows is one TCR beta chain and its context. Original data processing: For nucleated cells, counts were estimated from reference gene primer amplification. TCRdb's table, derived via immunoSEQ multiplex PCR, lists solely in-frame clones and lacks some. Clone size and V and J calls were adopted from that table, with D and trimming inferred from the DNA. This table holds tens of thousands of clones, 84% found once. These data originate in a study of blood T cell repertoires in COVID-19. Study-level background: Collection of acute and convalescent COVID-19 samples took place in the United States, Italy and Spain. Sources were T cells, B-cell-depleted T cells, or PBMCs; the material itself was cDNA or gDNA.

The V gene's germline CDR1 is SQVTM and CDR2 ANQGSEA. V was shortened by 6 bases and J by 1 base, with 12 bases between the two germline ends. The CDR3 totals 13 residues. This clonotype was obtained from a human donor in a cohort sampled during active COVID-19. The sequencing sample was made of peripheral blood. The chain recombines TRBV29-1 with TRBJ1-1; a weak D match, TRBD1 (6 bases). CDR3 DNA: TGCAGCGTCTGCAGGGGACCGAACACTGAAGCTTTCTTT. It specifies CSVCRGPNTEAFF.